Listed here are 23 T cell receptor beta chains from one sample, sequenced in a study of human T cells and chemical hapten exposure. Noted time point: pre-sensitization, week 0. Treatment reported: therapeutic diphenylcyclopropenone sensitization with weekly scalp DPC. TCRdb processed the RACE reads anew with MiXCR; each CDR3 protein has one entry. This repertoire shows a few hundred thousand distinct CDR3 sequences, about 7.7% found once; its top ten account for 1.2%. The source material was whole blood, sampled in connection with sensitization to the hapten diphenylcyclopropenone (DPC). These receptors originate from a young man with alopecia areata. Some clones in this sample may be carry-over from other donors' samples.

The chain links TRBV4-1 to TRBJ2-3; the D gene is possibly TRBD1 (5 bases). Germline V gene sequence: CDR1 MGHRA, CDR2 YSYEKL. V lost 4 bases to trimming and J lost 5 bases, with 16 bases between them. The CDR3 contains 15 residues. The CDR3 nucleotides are TGCGCCAGCAGCCCTCCCCTTAGGGGAAGAGATACGCAGTATTTT. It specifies CASSPPLRGRDTQYF.

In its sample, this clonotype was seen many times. The CDR3 DNA is TGTGCCAGCAGTTACGGTGGGACCGATCATGCAACTAATGAAAAACTGTTTTTT. It codes for CASSYGGTDHATNEKLFF. This rearrangement joins TRBV6-6 to TRBJ1-4, with a weak D call TRBD1 (5 bases). There are 18 residues in the CDR3. V was trimmed by 2 bases and J by 0 bases, leaving 16 bases between them. Germline-derived CDR1 and CDR2 are MNHNY and SVGAGI (reference sequence).

The CDR3 spells CASSQVVHTGELFF. CDR3 nucleotides: TGTGCCAGCAGCCAAGTAGTCCACACCGGGGAGCTGTTTTTT. The chain is built from TRBV3-1 and TRBJ2-2; D not resolved. The germline V and J ends were trimmed by 1 base and 3 bases, with 6 bases remaining between them. The CDR3 extends over 14 amino acids. The V gene's germline CDR1 is LGHDT and CDR2 YNNKEL (reference sequence).

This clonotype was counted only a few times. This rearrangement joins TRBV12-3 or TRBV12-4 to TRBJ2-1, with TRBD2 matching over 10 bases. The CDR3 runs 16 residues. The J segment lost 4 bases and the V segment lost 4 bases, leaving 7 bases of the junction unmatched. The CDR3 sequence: CASSYHGTSVYNEQFF. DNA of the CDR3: TGTGCCAGCAGTTATCACGGGACTAGCGTTTACAATGAGCAGTTCTTC.

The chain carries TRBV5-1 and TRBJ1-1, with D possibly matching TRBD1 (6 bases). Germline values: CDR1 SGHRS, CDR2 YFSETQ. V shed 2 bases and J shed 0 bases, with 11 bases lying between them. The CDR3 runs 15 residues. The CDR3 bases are TGCGCCAGCAGCTTTTGGGGGCCCATGAACACTGAAGCTTTCTTT. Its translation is CASSFWGPMNTEAFF.

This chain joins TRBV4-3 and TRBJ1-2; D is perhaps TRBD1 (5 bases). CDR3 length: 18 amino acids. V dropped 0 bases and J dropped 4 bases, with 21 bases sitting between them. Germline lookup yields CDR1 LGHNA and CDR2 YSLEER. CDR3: CASSQDDAAAGPFYGYTF. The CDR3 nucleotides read TGCGCCAGCAGCCAAGATGATGCGGCGGCAGGGCCTTTCTATGGCTACACCTTC.

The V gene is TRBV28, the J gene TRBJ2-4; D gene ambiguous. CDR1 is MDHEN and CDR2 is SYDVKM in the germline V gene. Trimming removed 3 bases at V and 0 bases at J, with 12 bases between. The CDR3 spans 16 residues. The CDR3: CASSFPPGVAKNIQYF. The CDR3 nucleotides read TGTGCCAGCAGTTTCCCACCAGGAGTAGCCAAAAACATTCAGTACTTC.

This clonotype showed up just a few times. The CDR3 reads CASSGTGDSGANVLTF. CDR3 nucleotide sequence: TGTGCCAGCAGTGGGACAGGGGACTCTGGGGCCAACGTCCTGACTTTC. The chain joins TRBV6-4 to TRBJ2-6; 9 nucleotides match TRBD1. Trimming removed 4 bases from V and 0 bases from J; junction bases left unmatched: 1. The CDR3 runs 16 residues. CDR1 and CDR2 from the germline V gene are MRHNA and SNTAGT.

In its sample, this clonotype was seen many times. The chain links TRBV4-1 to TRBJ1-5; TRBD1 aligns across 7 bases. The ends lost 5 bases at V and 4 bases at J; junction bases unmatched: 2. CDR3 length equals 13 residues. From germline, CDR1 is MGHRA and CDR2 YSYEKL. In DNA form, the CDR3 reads TGCGCCAGCAGCGCACAGGGGAATCAGCCCCAGCATTTT. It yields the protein CASSAQGNQPQHF.

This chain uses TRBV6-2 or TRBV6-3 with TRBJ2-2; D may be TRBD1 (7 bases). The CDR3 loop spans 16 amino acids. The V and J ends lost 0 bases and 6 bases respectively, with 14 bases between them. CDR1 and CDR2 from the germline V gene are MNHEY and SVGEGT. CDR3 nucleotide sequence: TGTGCCAGCAGTTACTCTAGACAGGGAGGAGCCGGGGAGCTGTTTTTT. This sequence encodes CASSYSRQGGAGELFF.

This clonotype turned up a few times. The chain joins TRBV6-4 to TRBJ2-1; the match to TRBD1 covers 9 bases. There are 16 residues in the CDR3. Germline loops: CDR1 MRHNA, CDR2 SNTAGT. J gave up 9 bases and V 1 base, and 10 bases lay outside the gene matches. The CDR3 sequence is CASSDYPGQGVIEQFF. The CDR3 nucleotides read TGTGCCAGCAGTGACTACCCGGGACAGGGAGTAATTGAGCAGTTCTTC.

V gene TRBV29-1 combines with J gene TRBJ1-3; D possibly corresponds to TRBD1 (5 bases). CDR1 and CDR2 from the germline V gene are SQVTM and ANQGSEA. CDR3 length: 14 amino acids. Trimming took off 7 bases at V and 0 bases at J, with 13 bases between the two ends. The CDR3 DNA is TGCAGCGGAACTCGGGGCAGCTCTGGAAACACCATATATTTT. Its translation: CSGTRGSSGNTIYF.

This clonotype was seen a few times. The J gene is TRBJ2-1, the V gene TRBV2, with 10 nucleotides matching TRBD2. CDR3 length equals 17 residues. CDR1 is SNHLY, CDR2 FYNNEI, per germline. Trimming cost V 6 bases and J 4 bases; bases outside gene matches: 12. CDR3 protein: CASSGLVSGGKYNEQFF. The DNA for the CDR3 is TGTGCCAGCAGCGGTCTCGTTAGCGGGGGGAAGTACAATGAGCAGTTCTTC.

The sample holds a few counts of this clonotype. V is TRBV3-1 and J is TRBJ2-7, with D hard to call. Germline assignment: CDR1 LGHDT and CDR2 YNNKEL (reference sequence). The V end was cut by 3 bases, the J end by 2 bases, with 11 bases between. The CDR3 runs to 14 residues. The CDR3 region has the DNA TGTGCCAGCAGCCACCTGGACGGAACCTACGAGCAGTACTTC. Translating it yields CASSHLDGTYEQYF.

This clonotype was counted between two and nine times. CDR3 DNA: TGCGCCAGCAGTGAGAATTTGAACACTGAAGCTTTCTTT. It is translated as CASSENLNTEAFF. J is TRBJ1-1 and V is TRBV10-1, with D hard to call. Germline V gene sequence: CDR1 WNHNN, CDR2 SYGVQD (reference sequence). Trimming left V 2 bases short and J 0 bases short, with 4 bases between. This CDR3 region has 13 residues.

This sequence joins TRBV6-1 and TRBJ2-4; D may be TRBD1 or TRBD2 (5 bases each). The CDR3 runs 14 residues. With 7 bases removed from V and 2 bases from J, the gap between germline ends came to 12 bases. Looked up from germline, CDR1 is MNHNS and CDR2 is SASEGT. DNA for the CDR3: TGTGCCAGCACCTCCGGGACCACCAAAAACATTCAGTACTTC. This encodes CASTSGTTKNIQYF.

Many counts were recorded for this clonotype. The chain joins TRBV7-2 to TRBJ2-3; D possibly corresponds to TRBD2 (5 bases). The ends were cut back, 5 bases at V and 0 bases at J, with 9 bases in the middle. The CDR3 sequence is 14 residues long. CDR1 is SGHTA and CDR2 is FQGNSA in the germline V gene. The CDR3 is CASSRTFSTDTQYF. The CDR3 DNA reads TGTGCCAGCAGCAGGACTTTTAGCACAGATACGCAGTATTTT.

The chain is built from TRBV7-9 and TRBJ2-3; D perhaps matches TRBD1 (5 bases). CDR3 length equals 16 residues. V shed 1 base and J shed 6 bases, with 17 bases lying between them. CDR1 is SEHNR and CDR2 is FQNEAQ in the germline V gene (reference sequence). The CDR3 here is CASSLGARVFADTQYF. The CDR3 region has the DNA TGTGCCAGCAGCTTAGGGGCCAGGGTTTTTGCGGATACGCAGTATTTT.

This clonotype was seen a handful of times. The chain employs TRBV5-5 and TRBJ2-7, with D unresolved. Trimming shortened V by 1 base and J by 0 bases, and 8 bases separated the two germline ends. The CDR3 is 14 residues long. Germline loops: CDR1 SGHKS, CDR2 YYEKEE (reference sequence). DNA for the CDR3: TGTGCCAGCAGCTTGAACCCGAGCTCCTACGAGCAGTACTTC. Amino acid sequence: CASSLNPSSYEQYF.

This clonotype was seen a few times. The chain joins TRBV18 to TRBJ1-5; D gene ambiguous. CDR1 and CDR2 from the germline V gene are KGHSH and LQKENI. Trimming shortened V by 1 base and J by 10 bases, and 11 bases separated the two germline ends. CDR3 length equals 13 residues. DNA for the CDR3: TGTGCCAGCTCACCACGAGAGCAAGACCCCCAGCATTTT. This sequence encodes CASSPREQDPQHF.

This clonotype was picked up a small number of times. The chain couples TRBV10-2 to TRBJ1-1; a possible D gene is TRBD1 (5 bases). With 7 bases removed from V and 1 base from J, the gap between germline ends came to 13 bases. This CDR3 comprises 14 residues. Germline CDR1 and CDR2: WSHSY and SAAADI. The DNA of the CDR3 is TGCGCCAGCACCCCAGACAGCCCGAACACTGAAGCTTTCTTT. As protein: CASTPDSPNTEAFF.

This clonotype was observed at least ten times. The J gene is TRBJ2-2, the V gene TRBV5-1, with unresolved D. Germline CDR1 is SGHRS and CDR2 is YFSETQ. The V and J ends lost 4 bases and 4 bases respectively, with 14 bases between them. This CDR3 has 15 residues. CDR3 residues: CASSVTRFTTGELFF. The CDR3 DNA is TGCGCCAGCAGCGTAACAAGGTTCACCACCGGGGAGCTGTTTTTT.

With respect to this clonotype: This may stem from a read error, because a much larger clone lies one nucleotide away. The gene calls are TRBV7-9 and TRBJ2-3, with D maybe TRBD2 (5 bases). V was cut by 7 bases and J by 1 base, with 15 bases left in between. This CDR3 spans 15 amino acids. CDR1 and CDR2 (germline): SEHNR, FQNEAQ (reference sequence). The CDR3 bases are TGTGCCAGCAACGGAGGACCAACTGGCACAGATACGCAGTATTTT. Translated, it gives CASNGGPTGTDTQYF.